The 15 T cell receptor beta chains given below trace back to one sample, sequenced in a study of cytotoxic CD8 clonotypes in ibrutinib-treated CLL (dated by TCRdb to the early 2020s). Libraries were made using the immunoSEQ multiplex PCR assay. TCRdb took this table from immuneACCESS and kept in-frame rearrangements with V and J called. Such tables lack part of the clones; where checked against another copy, unresolved V genes explain under half of the gap, and the rest is unexplained. The sample has a few hundred thousand clones on record, over 55% of them singletons. The ten largest clonotypes hold 6% to 6.5% of the sample. The material was PBMCs, obtained after 36 months of ibrutinib treatment. These receptors were obtained from a human donor with chronic lymphocytic leukemia.

The J gene is TRBJ1-3, the V gene TRBV25-1; D gene uncertain. The V end was cut by 1 base, the J end by 0 bases, with 16 bases between. Germline-derived CDR1 and CDR2 are MGHDK and SYGVNS. This CDR3 is 18 amino acids long. CDR3 in DNA: TGTGCCAGCAGTGAATCTCCCGGACGGGGAAGCTCTGGAAACACCATATATTTT. Translated, it gives CASSESPGRGSSGNTIYF.

The genes are TRBV29-1 and TRBJ2-3; the D gene is possibly TRBD1 (5 bases). V lost 8 bases, J lost 3 bases, and 15 bases lay in between. The V gene's germline CDR1 is SQVTM and CDR2 ANQGSEA. The CDR3 contains 13 residues. The CDR3 sequence is CSPRTFETDTQYF. The CDR3 coding sequence is TGCAGCCCCCGGACATTCGAGACAGATACGCAGTATTTT.

The rearrangement joins TRBV9 to TRBJ2-5; 12 nucleotides match TRBD2. CDR3 size: 16 residues. Germline values: CDR1 SGDLS, CDR2 YYNGEE. V shed 3 bases, J shed 5 bases, and the junction held 8 bases outside the gene matches. This CDR3 is CASSDRLAGEGETQYF. In nucleotides, the CDR3 is TGTGCCAGCAGCGATAGACTAGCGGGGGAGGGTGAGACCCAGTACTTC.

A few counts support this clone. The gene calls are TRBV5-1 and TRBJ2-2; TRBD1 aligns across 9 bases. Germline lookup yields CDR1 SGHRS and CDR2 YFSETQ. V lost 5 bases to trimming and J lost 1 base; unmatched junction nucleotides: 9. This CDR3 spans 17 amino acids. The CDR3 sequence is CASRHVRDRVNTGELFF. CDR3 sequence (DNA): TGCGCCAGCAGGCACGTGCGGGACAGGGTGAACACCGGGGAGCTGTTTTTT.

The V call is TRBV25-1, the J call TRBJ2-1; 10 bases agree with TRBD2. CDR3 length: 15 residues. Germline V lookup: CDR1 MGHDK, CDR2 SYGVNS. V was pared by 1 base and J by 8 bases, with 5 bases of the junction left unmatched. In nucleotides, the CDR3 is TGTGCCAGCAGTGAATTTACTAGCGGGAATCATGAGCAGTTCTTC. Translation gives CASSEFTSGNHEQFF. The variable domain in full, completed from reference TRBV25-1 and TRBJ2-1, reads EADIYQTPRYLVIGTGKKITLECSQTMGHDKMYWYQQDPGMELHLIHYSYGVNSTEKGDLSSESTVSRIRTEHFPLTLESARPSHTSQYLCASSEFTSGNHEQFFGPGTRLTVL.

V gene TRBV18 combines with J gene TRBJ1-1; no definite D call. Germline CDR1 is KGHSH and CDR2 is LQKENI. This CDR3 has 13 amino acids. Trimming took 0 bases from V and 4 from J, leaving 6 bases between them. DNA of the CDR3: TGTGCCAGCTCACCACCTCATATCACTGAAGCTTTCTTT. Protein: CASSPPHITEAFF.

The chain uses TRBV10-2 and TRBJ2-2, with D unclear. This CDR3 spans 16 amino acids. The V and J ends lost 3 bases and 4 bases respectively, with 15 bases between them. Germline V lookup: CDR1 WSHSY, CDR2 SAAADI. CDR3 loop: CASSDFSLWGTGELFF. The DNA of the CDR3 is TGCGCCAGCAGTGATTTTAGTCTATGGGGCACCGGGGAGCTGTTTTTT.

This clone was recorded once. The rearrangement uses TRBV18 and TRBJ2-3, with D possibly TRBD2 on 5 matching bases. V was clipped by 2 bases and J by 8 bases, with 11 bases between them. Germline-derived CDR1 and CDR2 are KGHSH and LQKENI. The CDR3 contains 13 residues. CDR3 nucleotides: TGTGCCAGCTCACCAGCGGGTGGCACTACGCAGTATTTT. As protein: CASSPAGGTTQYF.

The chain carries TRBV29-1 and TRBJ2-1, with 7 bases fitting TRBD2. Trimming at V came to 4 bases and at J to 8 bases, leaving 8 bases not matched to a gene. The CDR3 has 13 residues. Germline CDR1 SQVTM, CDR2 ANQGSEA. The DNA of the CDR3 is TGCAGCGTTGTCCGGGGGAGGGCCTATGAGCAGTTCTTC. Protein: CSVVRGRAYEQFF.

The CDR3 is CASSLGGWADTQYF. The CDR3 DNA sequence: TGCGCCAGCAGCCTTGGGGGGTGGGCAGATACGCAGTATTTT. The chain links TRBV5-1 to TRBJ2-3; the D gene is possibly TRBD2 (6 bases). Trimming removed 4 bases from V and 4 bases from J, with 13 bases in between. CDR1 and CDR2 from the germline V gene are SGHRS and YFSETQ. The CDR3 runs to 14 residues.

The V call is TRBV5-4, the J call TRBJ1-2; TRBD1 is a possible D gene (6 bases). This CDR3 region has 15 residues. The V and J ends lost 0 bases and 10 bases respectively, with 19 bases between them. CDR1 and CDR2 (germline): SGHNT, YYREEE (reference sequence). CDR3 DNA sequence: TGTGCCAGCAGCTTGGATGGGGGCAGGGTAAGAGACTACACCTTC. The encoded protein is CASSLDGGRVRDYTF.

The chain is built from TRBV14 and TRBJ1-2; tentative D call: TRBD1 (5 bases). Germline assignment: CDR1 SGHDN and CDR2 FVKESK. Trimming removed 0 bases at V and 4 bases at J, with 18 bases between. CDR3 length: 17 amino acids. The chain's CDR3 is CASSQDTLARGFYGYTF. The CDR3 coding sequence is TGTGCCAGCAGCCAAGATACGCTGGCTCGGGGCTTCTATGGCTACACCTTC. The variable domain in full, with the rest retrieved from reference TRBV14 and TRBJ1-2, is EAGVTQFPSHSVIEKGQTVTLRCDPISGHDNLYWYRRVMGKEIKFLLHFVKESKQDESGMPNNRFLAERTGGTYSTLKVQPAELEDSGVYFCASSQDTLARGFYGYTFGSGTRLTVV.

The V and J genes are TRBV14 and TRBJ2-3; D is unclear. Germline assignment: CDR1 SGHDN and CDR2 FVKESK. The V end lost 3 bases, the J end lost 2 bases, and 12 bases lay between the germline ends. The CDR3 contains 15 residues. The CDR3 is CASSQRAGPTDTQYF. DNA of the CDR3: TGTGCCAGCAGCCAGCGCGCCGGCCCCACAGATACGCAGTATTTT.

This sequence joins TRBV29-1 and TRBJ1-1; D ambiguous. V dropped 4 bases and J dropped 2 bases, with 14 bases sitting between them. CDR1 is SQVTM, CDR2 ANQGSEA, per germline. The CDR3 extends over 14 amino acids. The CDR3 loop is CSVGSPRVNTEAFF. CDR3 nucleotide sequence: TGCAGCGTTGGGTCCCCACGGGTAAACACTGAAGCTTTCTTT.

The V call is TRBV7-3, the J call TRBJ1-2; 7 bases line up with TRBD1. The CDR3 has 16 residues. The germline V gene has CDR1 SGHTA and CDR2 FQGTGA. Trimming removed 2 bases from V and 8 bases from J; junction bases left unmatched: 14. Here the CDR3 reads CASSLSGQARGGGYTF. CDR3 bases: TGTGCCAGCAGCTTATCCGGACAGGCCCGAGGTGGCGGCTACACCTTC.